This T cell receptor (beta chain) appears in the sequencing data of a study of early T cells in non-severe SARS-CoV-2 infection. V dropped 2 bases and J dropped 4 bases, with 5 bases sitting between them. Germline lookup yields CDR1 MRHNA and CDR2 SNTAGT. The CDR3 sequence is 13 residues long. In this sample, this clonotype turned up a few times. Its antigen is unknown. Tagging with unique molecular identifiers was applied to individual cDNA molecules. From the 5' RACE reads, TCRdb called clonotypes with MiXCR, one entry per CDR3 protein. The profile shows 81,000 or so distinct CDR3 sequences, approximately 12% of them singletons. Points from the study as a whole: The study's VDJdb matching favored anti-spike CD8 responses and missed private and CD4 specificities.

The sequencing input was whole blood. This TCR derives from an adult who was a healthcare worker with PCR-confirmed SARS-CoV-2 infection or an uninfected control (not recorded which). This rearrangement joins TRBV6-4 to TRBJ2-2; D is undetermined. CDR3 sequence (DNA): TGTGCCAGCAGTGACGGGCCCACCGGGGAGCTGTTTTTT. Translated: CASSDGPTGELFF.